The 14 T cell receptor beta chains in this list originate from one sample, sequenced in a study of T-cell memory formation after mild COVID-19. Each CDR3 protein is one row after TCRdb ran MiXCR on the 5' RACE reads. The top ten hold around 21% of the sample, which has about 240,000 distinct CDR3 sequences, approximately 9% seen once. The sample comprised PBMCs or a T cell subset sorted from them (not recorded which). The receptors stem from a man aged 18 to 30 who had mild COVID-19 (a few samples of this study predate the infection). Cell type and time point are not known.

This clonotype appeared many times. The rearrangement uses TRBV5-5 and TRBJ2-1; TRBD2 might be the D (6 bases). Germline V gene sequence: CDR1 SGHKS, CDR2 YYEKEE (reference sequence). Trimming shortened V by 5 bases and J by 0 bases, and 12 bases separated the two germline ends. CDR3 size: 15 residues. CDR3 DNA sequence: TGTGCCAGCAGGCGACTAGACGGCTCCTACAATGAGCAGTTCTTC. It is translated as CASRRLDGSYNEQFF. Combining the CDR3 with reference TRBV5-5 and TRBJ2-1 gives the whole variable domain DAGVTQSPTHLIKTRGQQVTLRCSPISGHKSVSWYQQVLGQGPQFIFQYYEKEERGRGNFPDRFSARQFPNYSSELNVNALLLGDSALYLCASRRLDGSYNEQFFGPGTRLTVL.

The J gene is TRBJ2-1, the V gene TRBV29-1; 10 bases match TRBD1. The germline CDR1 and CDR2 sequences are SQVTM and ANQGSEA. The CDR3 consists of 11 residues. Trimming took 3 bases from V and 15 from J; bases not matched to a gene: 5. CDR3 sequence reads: CSVDGGQGRFF. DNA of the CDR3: TGCAGCGTTGACGGGGGACAGGGGAGGTTCTTC.

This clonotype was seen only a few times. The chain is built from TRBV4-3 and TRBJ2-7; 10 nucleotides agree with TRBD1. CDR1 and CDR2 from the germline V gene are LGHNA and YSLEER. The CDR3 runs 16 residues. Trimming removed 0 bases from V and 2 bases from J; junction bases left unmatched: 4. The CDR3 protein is CASSQDWTGGPYEQYF. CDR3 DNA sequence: TGCGCCAGCAGCCAAGATTGGACAGGGGGACCCTACGAGCAGTACTTC.

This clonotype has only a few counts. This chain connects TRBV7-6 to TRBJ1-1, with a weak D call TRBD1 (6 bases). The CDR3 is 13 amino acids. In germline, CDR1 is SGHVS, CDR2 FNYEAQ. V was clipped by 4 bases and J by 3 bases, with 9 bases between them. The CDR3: CASSSRGHTEAFF. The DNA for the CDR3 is TGTGCCAGCAGCTCCAGGGGCCACACTGAAGCTTTCTTT.

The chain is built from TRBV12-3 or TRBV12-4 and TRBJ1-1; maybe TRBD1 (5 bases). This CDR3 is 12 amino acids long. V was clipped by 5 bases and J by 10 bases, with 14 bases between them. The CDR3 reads CASSPPGISAFF. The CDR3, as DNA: TGTGCCAGCAGTCCCCCAGGGATCTCAGCTTTCTTT.

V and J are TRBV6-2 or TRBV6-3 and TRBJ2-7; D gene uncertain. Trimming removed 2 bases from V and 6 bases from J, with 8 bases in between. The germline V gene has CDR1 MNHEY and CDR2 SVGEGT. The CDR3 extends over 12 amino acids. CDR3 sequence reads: CASSYSYGEQYF. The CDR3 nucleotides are TGTGCCAGCAGTTACAGTTACGGCGAGCAGTACTTC.

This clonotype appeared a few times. The CDR3 loop is CASSQVGTGVIDEQFF. DNA for the CDR3: TGCGCCAGCAGCCAAGTCGGGACAGGGGTTATCGATGAGCAGTTCTTC. The chain joins TRBV4-3 to TRBJ2-1, with TRBD1 matching over 10 bases. Germline assignment: CDR1 LGHNA and CDR2 YSLEER. The CDR3 contains 16 residues. V gave up 1 base and J gave up 8 bases; unmatched junction bases: 8.

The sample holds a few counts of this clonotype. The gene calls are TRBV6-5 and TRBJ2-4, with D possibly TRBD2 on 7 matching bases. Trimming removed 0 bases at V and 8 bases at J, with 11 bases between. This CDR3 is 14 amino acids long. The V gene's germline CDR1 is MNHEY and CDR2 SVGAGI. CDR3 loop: CASSYSTGGYIQYF. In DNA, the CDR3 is TGTGCCAGCAGTTACTCGACGGGGGGCTACATTCAGTACTTC.

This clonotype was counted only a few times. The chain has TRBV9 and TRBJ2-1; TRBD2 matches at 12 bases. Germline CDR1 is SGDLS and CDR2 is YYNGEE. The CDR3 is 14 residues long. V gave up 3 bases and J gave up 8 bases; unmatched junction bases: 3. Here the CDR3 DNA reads TGTGCCAGCAGCGGCCGGACTAGCGGGGATGAGCAGTTCTTC. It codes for CASSGRTSGDEQFF.

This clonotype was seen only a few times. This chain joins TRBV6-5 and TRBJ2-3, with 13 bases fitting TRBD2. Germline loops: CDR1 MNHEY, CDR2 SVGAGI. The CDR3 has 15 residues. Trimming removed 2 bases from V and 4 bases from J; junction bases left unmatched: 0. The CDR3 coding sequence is TGTGCCAGCAGTTACACTAGCGGGGGGGCAGATACGCAGTATTTT. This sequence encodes CASSYTSGGADTQYF.

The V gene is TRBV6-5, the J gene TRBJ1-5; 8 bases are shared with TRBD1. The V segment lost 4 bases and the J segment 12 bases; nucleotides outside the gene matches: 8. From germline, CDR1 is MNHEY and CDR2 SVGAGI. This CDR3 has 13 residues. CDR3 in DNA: TGTGCCAGCAGTTCAGCCGGGACAGGACTCCAGCATTTT. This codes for CASSSAGTGLQHF.

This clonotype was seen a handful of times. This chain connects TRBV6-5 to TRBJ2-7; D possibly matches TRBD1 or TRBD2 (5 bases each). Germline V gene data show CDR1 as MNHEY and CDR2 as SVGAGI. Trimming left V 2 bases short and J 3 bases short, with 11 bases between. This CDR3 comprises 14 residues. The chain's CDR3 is CASSYGRDRYEQYF. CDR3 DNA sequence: TGTGCCAGCAGTTACGGCAGGGACCGCTACGAGCAGTACTTC.

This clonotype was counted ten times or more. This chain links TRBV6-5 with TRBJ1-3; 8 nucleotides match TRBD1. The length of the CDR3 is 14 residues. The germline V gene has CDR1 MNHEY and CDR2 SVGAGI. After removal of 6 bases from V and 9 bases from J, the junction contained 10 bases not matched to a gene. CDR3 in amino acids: CASRTTGDGLTIYF. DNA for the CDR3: TGTGCCAGCAGGACGACAGGGGATGGTCTCACCATATATTTT.

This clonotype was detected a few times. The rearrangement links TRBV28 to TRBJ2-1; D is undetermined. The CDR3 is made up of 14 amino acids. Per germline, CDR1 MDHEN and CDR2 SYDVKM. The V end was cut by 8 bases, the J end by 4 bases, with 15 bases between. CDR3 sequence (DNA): TGTGCCAGCCGCTCGCCAGGTGCGTACAATGAGCAGTTCTTC. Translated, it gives CASRSPGAYNEQFF. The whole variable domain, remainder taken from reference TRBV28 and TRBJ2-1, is DVKVTQSSRYLVKRTGEKVFLECVQDMDHENMFWYRQDPGLGLRLIYFSYDVKMKEKGDIPEGYSVSREKKERFSLILESASTNQTSMYLCASRSPGAYNEQFFGPGTRLTVL.